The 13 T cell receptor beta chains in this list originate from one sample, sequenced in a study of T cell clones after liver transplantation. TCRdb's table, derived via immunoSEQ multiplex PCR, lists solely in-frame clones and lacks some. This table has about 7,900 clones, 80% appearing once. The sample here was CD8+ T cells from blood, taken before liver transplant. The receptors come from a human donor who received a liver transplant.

CDR3 in amino acids: CASSVWTGEERKLFF. The CDR3, as DNA: TGTGCCAGCAGTGTATGGACAGGGGAGGAAAGAAAACTGTTTTTT. The chain links TRBV2 to TRBJ1-4; 9 positions match TRBD1. J gave up 10 bases and V 4 bases, and 10 bases lay outside the gene matches. This CDR3 has 15 amino acids. In germline, CDR1 is SNHLY, CDR2 FYNNEI.

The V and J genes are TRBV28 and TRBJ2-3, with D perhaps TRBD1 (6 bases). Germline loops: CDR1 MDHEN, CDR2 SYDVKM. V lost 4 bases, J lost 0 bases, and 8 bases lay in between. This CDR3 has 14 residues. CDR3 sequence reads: CASSWDTSTDTQYF. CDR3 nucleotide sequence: TGTGCCAGCAGTTGGGACACTAGCACAGATACGCAGTATTTT. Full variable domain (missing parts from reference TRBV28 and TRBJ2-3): DVKVTQSSRYLVKRTGEKVFLECVQDMDHENMFWYRQDPGLGLRLIYFSYDVKMKEKGDIPEGYSVSREKKERFSLILESASTNQTSMYLCASSWDTSTDTQYFGPGTRLTVL.

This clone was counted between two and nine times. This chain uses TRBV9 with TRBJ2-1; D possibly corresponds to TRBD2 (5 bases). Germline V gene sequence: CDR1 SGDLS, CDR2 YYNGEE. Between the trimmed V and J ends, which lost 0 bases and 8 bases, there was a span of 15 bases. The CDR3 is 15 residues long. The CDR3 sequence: CASSVGDGVIDEQFF. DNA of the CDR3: TGTGCCAGCAGCGTAGGCGACGGGGTTATCGATGAGCAGTTCTTC.

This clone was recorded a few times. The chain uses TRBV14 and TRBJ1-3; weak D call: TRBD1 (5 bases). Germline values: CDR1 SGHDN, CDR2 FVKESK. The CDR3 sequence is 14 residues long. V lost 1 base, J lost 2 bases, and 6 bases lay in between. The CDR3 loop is CASSQAGTGNTIYF. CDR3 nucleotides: TGTGCCAGCAGCCAAGCAGGGACTGGAAACACCATATATTTT.

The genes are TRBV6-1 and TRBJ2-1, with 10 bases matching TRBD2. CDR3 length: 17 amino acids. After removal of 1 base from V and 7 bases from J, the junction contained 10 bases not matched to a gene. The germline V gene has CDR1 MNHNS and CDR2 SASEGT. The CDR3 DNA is TGTGCCAGCAGTGAAGAGGGGAGCGGGGGGGCGCTGAATGAGCAGTTCTTC. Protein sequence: CASSEEGSGGALNEQFF.

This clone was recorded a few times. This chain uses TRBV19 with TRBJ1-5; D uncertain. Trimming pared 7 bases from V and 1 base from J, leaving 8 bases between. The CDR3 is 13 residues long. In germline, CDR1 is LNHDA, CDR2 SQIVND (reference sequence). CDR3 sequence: CASNLWSNQPQHF. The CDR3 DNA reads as TGTGCCAGTAACCTATGGAGCAATCAGCCCCAGCATTTT.

The CDR3 region has the DNA TGTGCCAGCAGCTTAACCGGGGAGCTGTTTTTT. Translated: CASSLTGELFF. The chain employs TRBV9 and TRBJ2-2; unclear D gene. Germline loops: CDR1 SGDLS, CDR2 YYNGEE. Trimming removed 4 bases at V and 5 bases at J, with 3 bases between. CDR3 length: 11 residues. Combining the CDR3 with reference TRBV9 and TRBJ2-2 gives the whole variable domain DSGVTQTPKHLITATGQRVTLRCSPRSGDLSVYWYQQSLDQGLQFLIQYYNGEERAKGNILERFSAQQFPDLHSELNLSSLELGDSALYFCASSLTGELFFGEGSRLTVL.

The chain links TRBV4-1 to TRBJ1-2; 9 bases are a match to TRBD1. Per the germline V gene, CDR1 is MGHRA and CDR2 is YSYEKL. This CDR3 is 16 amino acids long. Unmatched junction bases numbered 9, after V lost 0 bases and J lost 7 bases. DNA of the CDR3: TGCGCCAGCAGCCAAGACCGGGACAGGGTTGTAAGTGGCTACACCTTC. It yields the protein CASSQDRDRVVSGYTF.

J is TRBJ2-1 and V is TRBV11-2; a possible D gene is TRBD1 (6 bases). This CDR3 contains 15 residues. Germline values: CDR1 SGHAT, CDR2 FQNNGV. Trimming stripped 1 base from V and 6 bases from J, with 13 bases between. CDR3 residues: CASSLGPGVGNEQFF. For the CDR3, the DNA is TGTGCCAGCAGCTTAGGCCCAGGGGTGGGCAATGAGCAGTTCTTC.

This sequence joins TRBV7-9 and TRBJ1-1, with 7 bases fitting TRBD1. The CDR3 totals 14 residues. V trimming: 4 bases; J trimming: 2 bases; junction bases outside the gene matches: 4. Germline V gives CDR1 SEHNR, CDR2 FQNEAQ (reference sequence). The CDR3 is CASSSGQVNTEAFF. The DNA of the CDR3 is TGTGCCAGCAGCTCCGGACAGGTTAACACTGAAGCTTTCTTT.

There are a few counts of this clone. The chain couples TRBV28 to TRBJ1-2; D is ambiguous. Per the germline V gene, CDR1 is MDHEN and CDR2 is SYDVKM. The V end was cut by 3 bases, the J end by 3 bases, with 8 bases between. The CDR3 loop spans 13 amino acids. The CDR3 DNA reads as TGTGCCAGCAGTTTTGGCATCTACTATGGCTACACCTTC. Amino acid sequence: CASSFGIYYGYTF.

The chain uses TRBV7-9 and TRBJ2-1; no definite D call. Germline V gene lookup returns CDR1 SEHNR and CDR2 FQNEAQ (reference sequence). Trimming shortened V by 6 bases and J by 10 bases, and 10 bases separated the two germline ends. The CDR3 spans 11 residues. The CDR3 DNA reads TGTGCCAGCAGGTATTCCGGGGAGCAGTTCTTC. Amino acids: CASRYSGEQFF.

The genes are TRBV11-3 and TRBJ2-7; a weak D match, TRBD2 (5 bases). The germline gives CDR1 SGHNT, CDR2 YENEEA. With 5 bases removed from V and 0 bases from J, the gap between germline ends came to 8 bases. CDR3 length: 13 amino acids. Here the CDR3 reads CASSPRGSYEQYF. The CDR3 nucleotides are TGTGCCAGCAGCCCCCGGGGCTCCTACGAGCAGTACTTC.